These 11 T cell receptor beta chains originate from one sample sequenced in a study of blood T cell repertoires in COVID-19. Generated by immunoSEQ multiplex PCR, the TCRdb table keeps only in-frame clones and is missing some. The table has a few hundred thousand clones, 85% to 90% seen once. The sequencing input was PBMCs or T cells enriched from blood (not recorded which). These receptor sequences come from a woman between 40 and 55 years old who had recovered from COVID-19.

This chain connects TRBV18 to TRBJ2-5; weak D call: TRBD1 (6 bases). The CDR3 loop spans 15 amino acids. Trimming stripped 4 bases from V and 1 base from J, with 13 bases between. CDR1 and CDR2 from the germline V gene are KGHSH and LQKENI. The CDR3 region has the DNA TGTGCCAGCTCACGAATAAGGGGGACCCAAGAGACCCAGTACTTC. Translating it yields CASSRIRGTQETQYF. The whole variable domain, remainder taken from reference TRBV18 and TRBJ2-5, is NAGVMQNPRHLVRRRGQEARLRCSPMKGHSHVYWYRQLPEEGLKFMVYLQKENIIDESGMPKERFSAEFPKEGPSILRIQQVVRGDSAAYFCASSRIRGTQETQYFGPGTRLLVL.

The chain uses TRBV24-1 and TRBJ1-1; TRBD1 matches 8 bases. The CDR3 is 13 amino acids. The V gene's germline CDR1 is KGHDR and CDR2 SFDVKD. V trimming: 4 bases; J trimming: 12 bases; junction bases outside the gene matches: 9. The CDR3 loop is CATSDPWTGRPFF. The CDR3 nucleotides read TGTGCCACCAGTGACCCGTGGACAGGGAGGCCTTTCTTT.

The rearrangement links TRBV7-8 to TRBJ2-1; 9 nucleotides match TRBD1. This CDR3 comprises 14 residues. With V trimmed by 3 bases and J by 8 bases, 5 bases remained unmatched. Germline V gene lookup returns CDR1 SGHVS and CDR2 FQNEAQ. The DNA of the CDR3 is TGTGCCAGCAGCTTGGACAGGGGTCGCGATGAGCAGTTCTTC. It is translated as CASSLDRGRDEQFF. The full variable domain, its missing parts supplied by reference TRBV7-8 and TRBJ2-1, is GAGVSQSPRYKVAKRGQDVALRCDPISGHVSLFWYQQALGQGPEFLTYFQNEAQLDKSGLPSDRFFAERPEGSVSTLKIQRTQQEDSAVYLCASSLDRGRDEQFFGPGTRLTVL.

The chain carries TRBV5-1 and TRBJ1-1, with unresolved D. Trimming took 2 bases from V and 8 from J, leaving 10 bases between them. Looked up from germline, CDR1 is SGHRS and CDR2 is YFSETQ. The CDR3 sequence is 12 residues long. CDR3 region: CASSLPGSEAFF. DNA of the CDR3: TGCGCCAGCAGCTTACCCGGTTCAGAAGCTTTCTTT. The full variable domain, in which reference TRBV5-1 and TRBJ1-1 provide the parts outside the CDR3, is KAGVTQTPRYLIKTRGQQVTLSCSPISGHRSVSWYQQTPGQGLQFLFEYFSETQRNKGNFPGRFSGRQFSNSRSEMNVSTLELGDSALYLCASSLPGSEAFFGQGTRLTVV.

V is TRBV30 and J is TRBJ2-1, with D perhaps matching TRBD2 (5 bases). The V end lost 5 bases, the J end lost 8 bases, and 10 bases lay between the germline ends. This CDR3 contains 11 residues. Germline CDR1 GTSNPN, CDR2 SVGIG (reference sequence). The CDR3 here is CAWGQADEQFF. CDR3 DNA sequence: TGTGCCTGGGGGCAAGCGGATGAGCAGTTCTTC.

The table lists this clone with a count of one. The chain links TRBV12-3 or TRBV12-4 to TRBJ1-1; D is unresolved. This CDR3 comprises 13 residues. Trimming removed 8 bases from V and 1 base from J, with 11 bases in between. CDR3 in amino acids: CASRWAGNTEAFF. The CDR3 nucleotides read TGTGCCAGCCGGTGGGCAGGGAACACTGAAGCTTTCTTT.

The CDR3 DNA reads as TGTGCCAGCCATACACGGGGGGCGGGTGAAAAACTGTTTTTT. Translated: CASHTRGAGEKLFF. The chain links TRBV3-1 (or the pseudogene TRBV3-2) to TRBJ1-4; a possible D gene is TRBD1 (6 bases). With 8 bases removed from V and 7 bases from J, the gap between germline ends came to 17 bases. The CDR3 totals 14 residues. The V gene's germline CDR1 is LGHDT and CDR2 YNNKEL (reference sequence).

The chain couples TRBV24-1 to TRBJ2-5; 13 bases are a match to TRBD2. CDR3 length: 17 amino acids. CDR1 and CDR2 (germline): KGHDR, SFDVKD. V gave up 5 bases and J gave up 5 bases; unmatched junction bases: 10. CDR3 region: CATSGGTSGRAFETQYF. The CDR3 DNA is TGTGCCACCAGTGGCGGTACTAGCGGGAGGGCCTTTGAGACCCAGTACTTC.

The chain is built from TRBV11-2 and TRBJ2-1, with 9 nucleotides matching TRBD1. CDR1 and CDR2 from the germline V gene are SGHAT and FQNNGV. The V gene end was trimmed by 2 bases and the J gene end by 2 bases; junction bases not matched to a gene: 1. CDR3 length: 15 residues. The CDR3 is CASSLTGGAYNEQFF. In DNA, the CDR3 is TGTGCCAGCAGCTTAACAGGGGGCGCCTACAATGAGCAGTTCTTC.

The gene calls are TRBV10-3 and TRBJ1-2; 9 positions agree with TRBD1. The CDR3 runs to 13 residues. With V trimmed by 6 bases and J by 6 bases, 5 bases remained unmatched. CDR1 and CDR2 from the germline V gene are ENHRY and SYGVKD. The CDR3 spells CAISVDRGNGYTF. CDR3 nucleotides: TGTGCCATCAGCGTGGACAGGGGAAATGGCTACACCTTC.

The J gene is TRBJ2-5, the V gene TRBV7-9; 9 bases are a match to TRBD1. The CDR3 extends over 16 amino acids. J was trimmed by 5 bases and V by 5 bases; bases with no gene match: 12. Germline V gene data show CDR1 as SEHNR and CDR2 as FQNEAQ (reference sequence). CDR3 coding DNA: TGTGCCAGCAGCCATTATGGGACAGGGTTTAGCGAGACCCAGTACTTC. Translated, it gives CASSHYGTGFSETQYF. Supplemented by reference TRBV7-9 and TRBJ2-5, the full variable domain reads DTGVSQNPRHKITKRGQNVTFRCDPISEHNRLYWYRQTLGQGPEFLTYFQNEAQLEKSRLLSDRFSAERPKGSFSTLEIQRTEQGDSAMYLCASSHYGTGFSETQYFGPGTRLLVL.